This T cell receptor beta chain was sequenced in a study of T cell responses to AZD1222 COVID-19 vaccine. The overall study: It was second doses at about 4 or about 12 weeks that were pooled. General study findings and limits: Vaccine-related CD4 TCRs covered spike, predominating at 160-218 and 743-854. There were repertoire samples only from the period after the peak T cell response. White British donors predominated, females outnumbered males, and clonal diversity was possibly underestimated.

Assay: immunoSEQ multiplex PCR; the TCRdb copy retains only in-frame clones and omits some. The sample has 150,000 to 200,000 clones, 85% to 95% seen once; the top ten hold roughly 1%. In its sample, this clone was seen a few times. Its cognate antigen is unknown. The germline V and J ends were trimmed by 0 bases and 7 bases, with 6 bases remaining between them. Per the germline V gene, CDR1 is LGHDT and CDR2 is YNNKEL (reference sequence). The CDR3 length is 12 residues. This receptor was taken from an adult in good health. The rearrangement uses TRBV3-1 (or the pseudogene TRBV3-2) and TRBJ2-5; D unclear. The sequenced sample was peripheral blood, obtained on day 0 of AZD1222 vaccination. The DNA for the CDR3 is TGTGCCAGCAGCCAAGATATCACGACCCAGTACTTC. This translates into CASSQDITTQYF.